This TCR beta chain appears in the sequencing data of a study of blood T cell repertoires in COVID-19 (dated by TCRdb to the early 2020s). About the study as a whole: Samples from collaborators originated in the United States, Italy and Spain and spanned both the acute and convalescent phases of COVID-19. A de-identified subject ID, COVID-19 status, age in years and sex were almost always included in the sample metadata. A freely available public database, intended as a resource for researchers studying the immune response to SARS-CoV-2, is where the repertoires were released. The dataset comprised deeply sampled blood TCRbeta repertoires from subjects exposed to, actively infected with, or recovered from COVID-19. The material from the prospective study consisted of cDNA or gDNA derived from T cells, B-cell-depleted T cells, or PBMCs. Samples came from the ongoing ImmuneRACE study (first 160 participants) plus 1,254 subjects from 6 global collaborators. Where available, HLA class I and class II types were obtained from metadata supplied by the sample provider rather than from assay-based typing.

TCRbeta CDR3 regions were amplified from genomic DNA using the immunoSEQ Assay, a bias-controlled multiplex PCR. Per the authors' processing: Within the assay, amplification of reference gene primers was used to estimate how many nucleated cells each sample contained. To quantify the absolute abundance of each unique TCRbeta CDR3 rearrangement, sequence reads were collapsed and filtered. For each sample, productive Simpson clonality was calculated by taking the square root of Simpson's diversity index across productive rearrangements. The table comes from immuneACCESS by way of TCRdb, which keeps in-frame sequences with V and J called. Part of the clones is missing from these tables; in studies checked, under half for an unresolved V gene and the rest for unknown reasons. Clone size and the V and J calls come from that table; the DNA yielded D and trimming. The sample has about 140,000 clones on record, 70% to 85% of them singletons. The biggest ten clones account for approximately 11% of the sample.

Another Seattle source contributed samples from volunteer blood donors who had recovered from COVID-19. Each collaborating institution followed its own protocols to collect whole blood in K2EDTA tubes. For TCRbeta analysis, collaborators shipped samples as frozen whole blood, isolated PBMCs, or DNA extracted from either of those sample types. CDR1 and CDR2 were assigned from the germline V gene (reference sequence) as SGHNT and YYREEE. Trimming at the junction amounts to 0 bases on V and 3 bases on J, and the germline ends lie 10 bases apart. The CDR3 runs 15 amino acids, cysteine and phenylalanine included. The only DNA kept is the CDR3, 45 bases in frame from the first base. This clone was seen more than once but under ten times. Its antigen remains unidentified. Per-base quality was not reported, and no clone a single base away is much larger than it. Summary of the overall study and its limitations: How much clinical and demographic metadata was included differed by source and by participant, and the metadata was provided uncurated.

Sequences were obtained from peripheral blood. The chain uses TRBV5-4 and TRBJ1-3, with the D gene uncertain. This receptor was obtained from a man between 60 and 75 years old who had recovered from COVID-19. The CDR3 is CASSLDGISGNTIYF. The nucleotide sequence is given as TGTGCCAGCAGCTTGGACGGGATCAGTGGAAACACCATATATTTT.